A single sample gave rise to the 30 T cell receptor beta chains below, sequenced in a study of blood T cell repertoires in COVID-19. TCRdb's copy holds only in-frame clones and misses some; the assay was immunoSEQ multiplex PCR. The table has more than 85,000 clones, about 71% seen once; the top ten hold about 4%. The sequenced sample was peripheral blood. The source is a woman in her forties or fifties with acute or convalescent COVID-19.

The chain combines TRBV5-1 with TRBJ2-7; possible D gene TRBD1, 5 bases. CDR3 size: 14 residues. Trimming pared 4 bases from V and 5 bases from J, leaving 16 bases between. Germline V gene lookup returns CDR1 SGHRS and CDR2 YFSETQ. The CDR3 protein is CASSQGGSVNEQYF. CDR3 DNA sequence: TGCGCCAGCAGCCAGGGTGGTTCTGTTAACGAGCAGTACTTC.

Concerning this clone: Other DNA variants within this sample encode the same CDR3. The rearrangement uses TRBV6-5 and TRBJ1-5; possibly TRBD1 for D (5 bases). The ends were cut back, 4 bases at V and 4 bases at J, with 8 bases in the middle. CDR3 length: 13 amino acids. Germline V gene sequence: CDR1 MNHEY, CDR2 SVGAGI. CDR3 protein: CASSWTKNQPQHF. CDR3 sequence (DNA): TGTGCCAGCAGTTGGACAAAGAATCAGCCCCAGCATTTT.

This clone has a handful of counts. The chain recombines TRBV5-5 with TRBJ1-2; D gene ambiguous. This CDR3 spans 15 amino acids. Trimming shortened V by 0 bases and J by 0 bases, and 9 bases separated the two germline ends. Germline-derived CDR1 and CDR2 are SGHKS and YYEKEE (reference sequence). In DNA, the CDR3 is TGTGCCAGCAGCTTGGACAGCCTTTCTAACTATGGCTACACCTTC. It yields the protein CASSLDSLSNYGYTF.

The rearrangement uses TRBV30 and TRBJ1-3, with D possibly TRBD1 on 5 matching bases. Trimming pared 2 bases from V and 4 bases from J, leaving 12 bases between. Germline lookup yields CDR1 GTSNPN and CDR2 SVGIG (reference sequence). CDR3 length: 14 amino acids. The CDR3 nucleotides are TGTGCCTGGAGTTCCCCAGGGATCGGAAACACCATATATTTT. It specifies CAWSSPGIGNTIYF.

The chain joins TRBV6-6 to TRBJ1-2; D not certain. Trimming took 7 bases from V and 8 from J, leaving 11 bases between them. The CDR3 has 11 amino acids. Germline CDR1 reads MNHNY; CDR2 reads SVGAGI (reference sequence). The CDR3 DNA follows: TGTGCCAGCACCTCCGAGGGAGGCTACACCTTC. This gives the protein CASTSEGGYTF.

This clone was counted only a few times. The J gene is TRBJ1-1, the V gene TRBV25-1; D possibly corresponds to TRBD1 (6 bases). Germline V gives CDR1 MGHDK, CDR2 SYGVNS. The CDR3 contains 13 residues. V shed 6 bases and J shed 5 bases, with 13 bases lying between them. CDR3 coding DNA: TGTGCCAGCAGCCGCAGGGGTGGGACTGAAGCTTTCTTT. Translation gives CASSRRGGTEAFF.

This clone was seen a few times. This chain connects TRBV2 to TRBJ1-1, with no clear D. This CDR3 has 13 amino acids. Germline CDR1 SNHLY, CDR2 FYNNEI. The V gene lost 4 bases and the J gene lost 8 bases, with 14 bases spanning the gap. Here the CDR3 reads CASSGRSRGEAFF. Here the CDR3 DNA reads TGTGCCAGCAGTGGCCGCTCCAGAGGAGAAGCTTTCTTT.

This chain connects TRBV16 to TRBJ1-4; D is perhaps TRBD1 (6 bases). Per the germline V gene, CDR1 is KGHSY and CDR2 is FQNENV. This CDR3 has 17 residues. Trimming took 4 bases from V and 5 from J, leaving 20 bases between them. The CDR3 spells CASSLSPPGHVNEKLFF. CDR3 bases: TGTGCCAGCAGCCTGTCCCCGCCGGGACACGTAAATGAAAAACTGTTTTTT.

The chain has TRBV3-1 (or the pseudogene TRBV3-2) and TRBJ1-3, with 8 bases that match TRBD1. V shed 3 bases and J 8 bases; nucleotides not matched to a gene: 6. Per the germline V gene, CDR1 is LGHDT and CDR2 is YNNKEL (reference sequence). This CDR3 region has 14 residues. CDR3 sequence (DNA): TGTGCCAGCAGCCAGACAGGGGTTTTATACACCATATATTTT. Its translation is CASSQTGVLYTIYF.

This clone was picked up one time. The V and J genes are TRBV2 and TRBJ1-3; D gene ambiguous. Trimming took off 5 bases at V and 3 bases at J, with 11 bases between the two ends. Germline V gene data show CDR1 as SNHLY and CDR2 as FYNNEI. The CDR3 contains 14 residues. CDR3 protein: CASSSNIVGNTIYF. The CDR3 coding sequence is TGTGCCAGCAGTTCTAATATCGTTGGAAACACCATATATTTT.

The chain uses TRBV28 and TRBJ2-3; TRBD2 aligns across 8 bases. In germline, CDR1 is MDHEN, CDR2 SYDVKM. The CDR3 is made up of 12 amino acids. Losses at the gene ends were 6 bases for V and 6 bases for J; bases not matched to a gene: 2. The CDR3 nucleotides read TGTGCCAGCAGGTCTAGCGGGGATACGCAGTATTTT. It specifies CASRSSGDTQYF.

The sample holds a few counts of this clone. The genes are TRBV28 and TRBJ2-5, with 9 positions matching TRBD1. This CDR3 is built from 15 residues. V trimming: 7 bases; J trimming: 4 bases; junction bases outside the gene matches: 10. Per germline, CDR1 MDHEN and CDR2 SYDVKM. CDR3 in amino acids: CASTAATGGIETQYF. DNA of the CDR3: TGTGCCAGCACCGCCGCGACAGGGGGGATAGAGACCCAGTACTTC. The whole variable domain, filled in from reference TRBV28 and TRBJ2-5, reads DVKVTQSSRYLVKRTGEKVFLECVQDMDHENMFWYRQDPGLGLRLIYFSYDVKMKEKGDIPEGYSVSREKKERFSLILESASTNQTSMYLCASTAATGGIETQYFGPGTRLLVL.

The V call is TRBV9, the J call TRBJ1-1, with 7 bases that match TRBD1. Germline V gives CDR1 SGDLS, CDR2 YYNGEE. J lost 4 bases, V lost 4 bases, and 7 bases had no gene match. CDR3 length: 14 amino acids. The CDR3 protein is CASSPHDRATEAFF. CDR3 nucleotides: TGTGCCAGCAGCCCACACGACAGGGCCACTGAAGCTTTCTTT.

In this sample, this clone turned up once. The chain joins TRBV28 to TRBJ1-5, with D hard to call. This CDR3 contains 13 residues. Trimming stripped 3 bases from V and 7 bases from J, with 10 bases between. Germline CDR1 MDHEN, CDR2 SYDVKM. CDR3 loop: CASSFGSRQPQHF. As DNA, the CDR3 is TGTGCCAGCAGTTTTGGGTCTAGGCAGCCCCAGCATTTT.

The rearrangement joins TRBV28 to TRBJ2-6, with D maybe TRBD1 (6 bases). With 3 bases removed from V and 0 bases from J, the gap between germline ends came to 9 bases. This CDR3 comprises 16 residues. The germline V gene encodes CDR1 MDHEN and CDR2 SYDVKM. DNA of the CDR3: TGTGCCAGCAGTTTGTTGACAGGCTCTGGGGCCAACGTCCTGACTTTC. Its translation is CASSLLTGSGANVLTF.

V gene TRBV5-4 combines with J gene TRBJ2-3, with D tentatively TRBD2 (5 bases). V shed 4 bases and J shed 0 bases, with 18 bases lying between them. Germline V gene lookup returns CDR1 SGHNT and CDR2 YYREEE (reference sequence). The CDR3 loop spans 17 amino acids. CDR3 sequence (DNA): TGTGCCAGCAGCCCCCCGGGGAGCGGTGTTAGCACAGATACGCAGTATTTT. Translation: CASSPPGSGVSTDTQYF.

The chain employs TRBV18 and TRBJ2-5; TRBD1 matches at 7 bases. This CDR3 region has 15 residues. Unmatched junction bases numbered 9, after V lost 3 bases and J lost 5 bases. Germline V CDR1 and CDR2: KGHSH, LQKENI. As DNA, the CDR3 is TGTGCCAGCTCACCCCAGACAGGGAAGGAGGAGACCCAGTACTTC. It yields the protein CASSPQTGKEETQYF.

The CDR3 protein is CASSIRRGEGQPQHF. For the CDR3, the DNA is TGTGCCAGTAGTATCCGCCGAGGGGAGGGTCAGCCCCAGCATTTT. The chain employs TRBV19 and TRBJ1-5; tentatively, D is TRBD1 (5 bases). Germline CDR1 and CDR2: LNHDA and SQIVND (reference sequence). This CDR3 region has 15 residues. Trimming took off 3 bases at V and 6 bases at J, with 15 bases between the two ends.

This rearrangement joins TRBV28 to TRBJ1-2; 11 bases are shared with TRBD1. The CDR3 has 15 residues. J lost 3 bases, V lost 8 bases, and 8 bases had no gene match. Germline values: CDR1 MDHEN, CDR2 SYDVKM. This CDR3 reads CASHSPGQGDYGYTF. The CDR3 DNA reads as TGTGCCAGCCATTCTCCGGGACAGGGGGACTATGGCTACACCTTC.

The chain uses TRBV10-3 and TRBJ2-2; D is possibly TRBD2 (5 bases). Germline V CDR1 and CDR2: ENHRY, SYGVKD. Trimming removed 6 bases at V and 3 bases at J, with 5 bases between. The CDR3 sequence is 12 residues long. CDR3 protein: CAISGDTGELFF. CDR3 coding DNA: TGTGCCATCAGCGGGGACACCGGGGAGCTGTTTTTT.

The V gene is TRBV15, the J gene TRBJ2-2, with 7 nucleotides matching TRBD1. V shed 0 bases and J 7 bases; nucleotides not matched to a gene: 8. This CDR3 is 16 amino acids long. CDR1 is LNHNV, CDR2 YYDKDF, per germline (reference sequence). The CDR3 sequence: CATSREGGSESGELFF. The CDR3 nucleotides are TGTGCCACCAGCAGAGAAGGGGGCAGTGAAAGCGGGGAGCTGTTTTTT.

This clone was counted between two and nine times. The V call is TRBV6-5, the J call TRBJ1-2, with 7 bases matching TRBD1. Losses at the gene ends were 6 bases for V and 0 bases for J; bases not matched to a gene: 7. CDR3 size: 15 residues. Germline lookup yields CDR1 MNHEY and CDR2 SVGAGI. The CDR3: CASRSQGLANYGYTF. The CDR3 nucleotides are TGTGCCAGCAGGTCACAGGGGTTAGCTAACTATGGCTACACCTTC.

The gene calls are TRBV30 and TRBJ1-1; 9 nucleotides line up with TRBD1. The J segment lost 2 bases and the V segment lost 3 bases, leaving 7 bases of the junction unmatched. From germline, CDR1 is GTSNPN and CDR2 SVGIG (reference sequence). The CDR3 sequence is 15 residues long. DNA of the CDR3: TGTGCCTGGAGGACAGGGGGTTTATTAAACACTGAAGCTTTCTTT. Amino acid sequence: CAWRTGGLLNTEAFF.

The rearrangement uses TRBV18 and TRBJ1-4; no clear D gene. Per the germline V gene, CDR1 is KGHSH and CDR2 is LQKENI. This CDR3 is built from 14 residues. The ends were cut back, 5 bases at V and 5 bases at J, with 12 bases in the middle. CDR3 coding DNA: TGTGCCAGCTCAATCTCAGTCGAAAATGAAAAACTGTTTTTT. This encodes CASSISVENEKLFF.

The chain joins TRBV7-2 to TRBJ1-4; 7 nucleotides match TRBD1. CDR3 size: 15 residues. The germline CDR1 and CDR2 sequences are SGHTA and FQGNSA. Trimming took 3 bases from V and 4 from J; bases not matched to a gene: 5. The CDR3 loop reads CASSFKTGLNEKLFF. In nucleotides, the CDR3 is TGTGCCAGCAGCTTTAAGACAGGGCTTAATGAAAAACTGTTTTTT.

The rearrangement links TRBV12-3 or TRBV12-4 to TRBJ1-1; no clear D gene. Trimming cost V 6 bases and J 1 base, with 9 bases left between them. The CDR3 consists of 13 residues. CDR3 in amino acids: CASRRRENTEAFF. As DNA, the CDR3 is TGTGCCAGCAGACGAAGAGAGAACACTGAAGCTTTCTTT.

The CDR3 DNA is TGTGCCAGCAGCTCCTACCGGGACAGGGTTTGGGAGACCCAGTACTTC. This codes for CASSSYRDRVWETQYF. This chain joins TRBV7-2 and TRBJ2-5; TRBD1 agrees at 9 bases. V lost 4 bases to trimming and J lost 5 bases; unmatched junction nucleotides: 11. This CDR3 region has 16 residues. Per germline, CDR1 SGHTA and CDR2 FQGNSA.

The chain uses TRBV2 and TRBJ2-1, with 13 bases that match TRBD2. The CDR3 contains 16 residues. Germline V gene sequence: CDR1 SNHLY, CDR2 FYNNEI. V gave up 8 bases and J gave up 8 bases; unmatched junction bases: 12. CDR3 sequence reads: CASLTGLAGMGYEQFF. CDR3 bases: TGTGCCAGCCTAACGGGACTAGCGGGGATGGGCTATGAGCAGTTCTTC.

The gene calls are TRBV7-2 and TRBJ1-4; no definite D call. Germline values: CDR1 SGHTA, CDR2 FQGNSA. This CDR3 spans 14 amino acids. Trimming pared 2 bases from V and 5 bases from J, leaving 9 bases between. The CDR3 sequence: CASSLYFGNEKLFF. The DNA for the CDR3 is TGTGCCAGCAGCTTATATTTCGGGAATGAAAAACTGTTTTTT.

The chain uses TRBV3-1 (or the pseudogene TRBV3-2) and TRBJ1-5, with no clear D. The CDR3 runs to 13 residues. Trimming took off 0 bases at V and 4 bases at J, with 4 bases between the two ends. CDR1 is LGHDT, CDR2 YNNKEL, per germline (reference sequence). CDR3 protein: CASSQDPNQPQHF. CDR3 in DNA: TGTGCCAGCAGCCAAGACCCAAATCAGCCCCAGCATTTT.